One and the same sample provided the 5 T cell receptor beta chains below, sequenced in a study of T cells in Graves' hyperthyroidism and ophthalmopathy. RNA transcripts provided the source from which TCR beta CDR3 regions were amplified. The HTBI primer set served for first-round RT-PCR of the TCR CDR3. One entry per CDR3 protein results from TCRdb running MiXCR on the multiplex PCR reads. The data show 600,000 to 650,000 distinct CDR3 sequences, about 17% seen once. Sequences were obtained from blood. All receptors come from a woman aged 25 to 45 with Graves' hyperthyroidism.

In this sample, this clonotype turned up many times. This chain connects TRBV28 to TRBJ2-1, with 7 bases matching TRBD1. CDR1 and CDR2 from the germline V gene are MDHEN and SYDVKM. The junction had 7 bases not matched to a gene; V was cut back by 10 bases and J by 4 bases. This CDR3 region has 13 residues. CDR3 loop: CATQDRNYNEQFF. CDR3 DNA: TGTGCCACCCAGGACAGGAATTACAATGAGCAGTTCTTC.

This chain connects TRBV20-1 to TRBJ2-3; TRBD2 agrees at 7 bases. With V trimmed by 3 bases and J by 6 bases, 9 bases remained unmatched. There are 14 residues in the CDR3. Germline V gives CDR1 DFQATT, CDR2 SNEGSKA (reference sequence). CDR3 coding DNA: TGCAGTGCTAGTGGCCAGCGGGATCGGGATACGCAGTATTTT. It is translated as CSASGQRDRDTQYF.

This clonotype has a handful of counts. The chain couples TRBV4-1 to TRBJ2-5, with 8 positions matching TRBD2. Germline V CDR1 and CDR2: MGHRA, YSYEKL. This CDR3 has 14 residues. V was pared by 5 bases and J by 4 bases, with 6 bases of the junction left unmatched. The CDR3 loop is CASSKGLVGETQYF. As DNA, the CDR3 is TGCGCCAGCAGCAAGGGACTAGTGGGAGAGACCCAGTACTTC.

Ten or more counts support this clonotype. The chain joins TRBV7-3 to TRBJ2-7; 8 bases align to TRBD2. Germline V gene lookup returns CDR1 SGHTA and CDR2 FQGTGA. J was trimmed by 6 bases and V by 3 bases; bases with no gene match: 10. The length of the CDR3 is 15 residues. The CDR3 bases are TGTGCCAGCAGCTTTTTAGCGGGATCCTTGTCCGAGCAGTACTTC. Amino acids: CASSFLAGSLSEQYF.

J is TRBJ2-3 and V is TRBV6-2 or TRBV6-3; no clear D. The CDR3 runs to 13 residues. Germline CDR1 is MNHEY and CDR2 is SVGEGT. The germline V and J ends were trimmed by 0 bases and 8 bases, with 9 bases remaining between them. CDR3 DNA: TGTGCCAGCAGTTACTCGGCCTCTGGTACGCAGTATTTT. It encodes CASSYSASGTQYF.